This T cell receptor (beta chain) was retrieved from a study of T-cell memory formation after mild COVID-19. In the study overall: Among the donors, TCR clusters were largely specific to each donor. Findings of the study overall: What remained unconfirmed was the SARS-CoV-2 specificity of second-wave clones peaking on day 37.

Points on this clonotype: Its antigen is still unknown.

In TCRdb, the 5' RACE reads were re-called with MiXCR into one record per CDR3 protein. The sample holds about 430,000 distinct CDR3 sequences, under 20% seen once. The CDR3 covers 15 residues. V was pared by 3 bases and J by 6 bases, with 16 bases between. The genes are TRBV12-3 or TRBV12-4 and TRBJ2-3; either TRBD1 or TRBD2 may supply D (5 bases each). Sequencing used PBMCs or a T cell subset sorted from them (not recorded which). This clonotype was sampled from a man aged 18-30 years who had mild COVID-19 (a few samples of this study predate the infection). Cell type and time point are not known. CDR3 sequence: CASSFDSGPGDTQYF. The CDR3 DNA sequence: TGTGCCAGCAGTTTTGATTCGGGGCCAGGGGATACGCAGTATTTT.